One sample yielded the 12 T cell receptor beta chains listed below, sequenced in a study of cytomegalovirus exposure and HLA in healthy donors. Primers included in the PCR were 60 Vbeta and 13 Jbeta primers. Profiled with immunoSEQ multiplex PCR; TCRdb holds only in-frame clones, not every one. The table lists over 100,000 clones, under 85% of them singletons. Sequenced sample: PBMCs. The receptors were gathered from a male donor in good health and CMV-seropositive.

The chain joins TRBV2 to TRBJ2-3, with 10 bases identical to TRBD1. Germline V lookup: CDR1 SNHLY, CDR2 FYNNEI. With 1 base clipped from V and 3 bases from J, the junction kept 4 bases outside the gene matches. The CDR3 extends over 16 amino acids. In nucleotides, the CDR3 is TGTGCCAGCAGTGAAGTCGGGACAGGGGCGACAGATACGCAGTATTTT. It translates to CASSEVGTGATDTQYF.

The chain carries TRBV4-1 and TRBJ2-1, with 11 bases matching TRBD2. The CDR3 runs to 17 residues. V lost 3 bases and J lost 4; bases outside the gene matches: 8. From germline, CDR1 is MGHRA and CDR2 YSYEKL. Written as DNA, the CDR3 is TGCGCCAGCAGCCACCCGGGACTAGCGGCCGAGTACAATGAGCAGTTCTTC. This sequence encodes CASSHPGLAAEYNEQFF.

The chain has TRBV4-1 and TRBJ1-2, with D tentatively TRBD1 (6 bases). The germline V and J ends were trimmed by 1 base and 7 bases, with 13 bases remaining between them. Germline CDR1 MGHRA, CDR2 YSYEKL. This CDR3 spans 14 amino acids. The CDR3 loop reads CASSQVRDNSGYTF. DNA of the CDR3: TGCGCCAGCAGCCAAGTTCGGGACAATTCTGGCTACACCTTC.

The V gene is TRBV7-2, the J gene TRBJ1-1; 7 positions match TRBD1. CDR3 length: 15 residues. The V gene end was trimmed by 4 bases and the J gene end by 0 bases; junction bases not matched to a gene: 5. Germline values: CDR1 SGHTA, CDR2 FQGNSA. The chain's CDR3 is CASSWKTGLNTEAFF. For the CDR3, the DNA is TGTGCCAGCAGCTGGAAGACAGGGCTGAACACTGAAGCTTTCTTT.

The chain has TRBV7-9 and TRBJ1-1; 7 bases fit TRBD1. The CDR3 is made up of 12 amino acids. Germline V gene lookup returns CDR1 SEHNR and CDR2 FQNEAQ (reference sequence). CDR3 in amino acids: CSQGDMNTEAFF. CDR3 coding DNA: TGTTCCCAGGGGGATATGAACACTGAAGCTTTCTTT. Complete variable domain (other parts from reference TRBV7-9 and TRBJ1-1): DTGVSQNPRHKITKRGQNVTFRCDPISEHNRLYWYRQTLGQGPEFLTYFQNEAQLEKSRLLSDRFSAERPKGSFSTLEIQRTEQGDSAMYLCSQGDMNTEAFFGQGTRLTVV.

This chain connects TRBV9 to TRBJ2-7; TRBD2 matches 9 bases. Germline CDR1 reads SGDLS; CDR2 reads YYNGEE. The CDR3 spans 15 residues. Trimming took 0 bases from V and 6 from J; bases not matched to a gene: 7. The CDR3 sequence: CASSVGVAGVLEQYF. The CDR3 DNA reads as TGTGCCAGCAGCGTAGGGGTAGCGGGAGTACTCGAGCAGTACTTC.

The chain links TRBV15 to TRBJ2-1; 8 nucleotides match TRBD2. This CDR3 spans 14 amino acids. J lost 8 bases, V lost 4 bases, and 7 bases had no gene match. Germline V gene lookup returns CDR1 LNHNV and CDR2 YYDKDF (reference sequence). The CDR3 DNA reads as TGTGCCACCAGCATTAGGACTAGCAGCGATGAGCAGTTCTTC. Translated, it gives CATSIRTSSDEQFF. Full variable domain (missing parts from reference TRBV15 and TRBJ2-1): DAMVIQNPRYQVTQFGKPVTLSCSQTLNHNVMYWYQQKSSQAPKLLFHYYDKDFNNEADTPDNFQSRRPNTSFCFLDIRSPGLGDTAMYLCATSIRTSSDEQFFGPGTRLTVL.

This clone was counted a few times. The rearrangement links TRBV5-6 to TRBJ2-5; the match to TRBD2 covers 11 bases. From germline, CDR1 is SGHDT and CDR2 YYEEEE. V lost 4 bases and J lost 2; bases outside the gene matches: 7. This CDR3 has 16 residues. The CDR3 here is CASSRLLAGGQETQYF. DNA for the CDR3: TGTGCCAGCAGCCGGTTGTTAGCGGGGGGGCAAGAGACCCAGTACTTC.

The chain has TRBV19 and TRBJ2-2, with 10 nucleotides matching TRBD2. The CDR3 loop spans 16 amino acids. Trimming cost V 5 bases and J 0 bases; bases outside gene matches: 3. Germline V lookup: CDR1 LNHDA, CDR2 SQIVND (reference sequence). CDR3 in amino acids: CASSPTSGTNTGELFF. The CDR3 DNA sequence: TGTGCCAGTAGTCCAACTAGCGGGACGAACACCGGGGAGCTGTTTTTT.

The rearrangement uses TRBV19 and TRBJ1-1; D remains unclear. The V and J ends lost 9 bases and 5 bases respectively, with 13 bases between them. The CDR3 consists of 12 residues. CDR1 and CDR2 (germline): LNHDA, SQIVND (reference sequence). The CDR3 here is CASQKERTEAFF. The CDR3 bases are TGTGCCAGCCAAAAAGAGAGAACTGAAGCTTTCTTT.

The chain combines TRBV11-2 with TRBJ1-1; TRBD1 matches at 11 bases. The CDR3 is made up of 14 amino acids. V dropped 5 bases and J dropped 10; count of bases not matched to a gene: 9. Germline-derived CDR1 and CDR2 are SGHAT and FQNNGV. The chain's CDR3 is CASSKRGQGVGAFF. The CDR3 DNA reads as TGTGCCAGCAGCAAAAGGGGACAGGGGGTTGGAGCTTTCTTT.

The chain uses TRBV10-3 and TRBJ2-3; TRBD2 agrees at 9 bases. The CDR3 sequence is 16 residues long. J gave up 5 bases and V 4 bases, and 10 bases lay outside the gene matches. Germline-derived CDR1 and CDR2 are ENHRY and SYGVKD. CDR3: CAISASLAGGVDTQYF. The CDR3 nucleotides read TGTGCCATCAGTGCTTCACTAGCGGGCGGTGTAGATACGCAGTATTTT.